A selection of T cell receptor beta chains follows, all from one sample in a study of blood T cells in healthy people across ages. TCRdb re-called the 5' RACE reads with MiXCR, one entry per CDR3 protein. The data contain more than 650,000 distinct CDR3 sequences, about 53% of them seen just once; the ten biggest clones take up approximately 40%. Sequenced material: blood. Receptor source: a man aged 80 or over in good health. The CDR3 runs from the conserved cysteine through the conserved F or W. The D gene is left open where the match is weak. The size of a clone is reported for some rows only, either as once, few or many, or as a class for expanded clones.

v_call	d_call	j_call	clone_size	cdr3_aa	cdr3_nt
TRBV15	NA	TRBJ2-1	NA	CATSRGVGTYNEQFF	TGTGCCACCAGCAGAGGGGTAGGTACCTACAATGAGCAGTTCTTC
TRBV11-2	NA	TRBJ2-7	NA	CASSVDIFSHEQYF	TGTGCCAGCAGCGTGGACATTTTCTCCCACGAGCAGTACTTC
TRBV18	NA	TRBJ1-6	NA	CASTITAGSDSPLHF	TGTGCCAGCACAATCACGGCAGGGTCCGATTCACCCCTCCACTTT
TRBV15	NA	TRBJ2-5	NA	CATSVGRAGTQYF	TGTGCCACCAGCGTAGGCAGGGCTGGGACCCAGTACTTC
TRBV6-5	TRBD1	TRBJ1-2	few	CASSRPGTGPNYGYTF	TGTGCCAGCAGCAGGCCCGGGACAGGGCCTAACTATGGCTACACCTTC
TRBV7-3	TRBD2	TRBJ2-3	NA	CASSPGLAGATDTQYF	TGTGCCAGCAGCCCGGGACTAGCGGGAGCGACAGATACGCAGTATTTT
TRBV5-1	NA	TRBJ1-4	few	CASSHLPPSEKLFF	TGCGCCAGCAGCCATTTACCCCCGAGTGAAAAACTGTTTTTT
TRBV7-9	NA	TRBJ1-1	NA	CASSRPAGTNTEAFF	TGTGCCAGCAGCCGCCCTGCAGGGACGAACACTGAAGCTTTCTTT
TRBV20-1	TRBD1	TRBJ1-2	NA	CSAREDRGRVLGGVYGYTF	TGCAGTGCTAGGGAAGACAGGGGTCGGGTCTTAGGGGGTGTTTATGGCTACACCTTC
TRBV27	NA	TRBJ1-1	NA	CASSLKGREAFF	TGTGCCAGCAGTTTAAAGGGCAGGGAAGCTTTCTTT
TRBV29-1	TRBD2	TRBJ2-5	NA	CSVSSGLAGVGEQYF	TGCAGCGTTTCGTCGGGACTAGCGGGAGTCGGAGAGCAGTACTTC
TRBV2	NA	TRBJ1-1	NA	CASSGARIYTEAFF	TGTGCCAGCAGTGGGGCCAGGATTTACACTGAAGCTTTCTTT
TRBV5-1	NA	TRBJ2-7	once	CASSPSSGFYEQYF	TGCGCCAGCAGCCCATCGTCCGGGTTTTACGAGCAGTACTTC